This T cell receptor (beta chain) was identified in a study of cytomegalovirus exposure and HLA in healthy donors. Background on the study: Unique TCRs from HLA-typed donors, 80 million to 90 million of them, were held in an early data release.

Study observations and caveats: For most TCR beta V segments, an earlier analysis put the productive rate at about 87% or about 30% of the time. In a later analysis, TCR beta V- and J-gene trimming showed a link to a missense DCLRE1C variant. As a later analysis revealed, the rate of TCR association differed by HLA locus, with DRB1 most and HLA-C fewest.

In regard to this clone: Antigen: not known.

A multiplex PCR was run with 60 Vbeta primers and 13 Jbeta primers. The repertoire was sequenced with immunoSEQ multiplex PCR; TCRdb's copy has only in-frame clones and lacks some. The specimen's table records around 75,000 clones. Germline-derived CDR1 and CDR2 are SGHAT and FQNNGV. The CDR3 contains 13 residues. The V end lost 4 bases, the J end lost 8 bases, and 14 bases lay between the germline ends. This clonotype was sampled from a man in his forties in good health and CMV-seronegative. The sample consisted of PBMCs. The rearrangement uses TRBV11-2 and TRBJ1-1; D is perhaps TRBD1 (6 bases). CDR3 protein: CASSYKRGGEAFF. Here the CDR3 DNA reads TGTGCCAGCAGCTATAAGAGGGGGGGAGAAGCTTTCTTT.